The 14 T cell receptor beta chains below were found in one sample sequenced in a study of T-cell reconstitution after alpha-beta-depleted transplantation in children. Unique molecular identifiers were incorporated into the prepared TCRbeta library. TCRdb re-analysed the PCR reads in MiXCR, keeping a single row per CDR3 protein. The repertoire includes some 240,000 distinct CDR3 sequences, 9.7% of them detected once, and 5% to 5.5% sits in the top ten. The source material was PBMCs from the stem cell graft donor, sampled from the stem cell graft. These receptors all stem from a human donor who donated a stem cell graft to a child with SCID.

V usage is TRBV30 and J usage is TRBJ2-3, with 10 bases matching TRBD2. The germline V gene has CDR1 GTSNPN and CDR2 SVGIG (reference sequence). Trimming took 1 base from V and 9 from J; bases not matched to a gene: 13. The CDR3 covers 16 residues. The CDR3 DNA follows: TGTGCCTGGAGTGCCTATATAGCGGGGGGAGAGGCAACGCAGTATTTT. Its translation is CAWSAYIAGGEATQYF.

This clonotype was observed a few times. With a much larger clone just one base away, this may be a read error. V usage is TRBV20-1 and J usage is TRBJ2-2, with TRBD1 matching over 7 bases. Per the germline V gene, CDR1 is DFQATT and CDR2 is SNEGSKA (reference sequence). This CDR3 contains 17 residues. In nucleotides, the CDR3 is TGCTGTGCTAAAGATAACAGGGGAACCAGAGACACCGGGGAGCTGTTTTTT. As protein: CCAKDNRGTRDTGELFF.

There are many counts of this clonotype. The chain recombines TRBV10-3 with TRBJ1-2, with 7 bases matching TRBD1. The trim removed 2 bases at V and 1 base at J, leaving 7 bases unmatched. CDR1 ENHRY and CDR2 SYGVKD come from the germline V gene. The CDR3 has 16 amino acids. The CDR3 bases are TGTGCCATCAGTGAGAAGACAGGGCGAGATAACTATGGCTACACCTTC. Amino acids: CAISEKTGRDNYGYTF.

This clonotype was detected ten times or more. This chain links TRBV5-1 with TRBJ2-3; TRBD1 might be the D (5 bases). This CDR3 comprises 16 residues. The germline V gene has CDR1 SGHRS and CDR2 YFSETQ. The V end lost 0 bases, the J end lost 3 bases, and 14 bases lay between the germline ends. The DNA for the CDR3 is TGCGCCAGCAGCTTGGGGACAACGGGCAAGACAGATACGCAGTATTTT. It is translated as CASSLGTTGKTDTQYF.

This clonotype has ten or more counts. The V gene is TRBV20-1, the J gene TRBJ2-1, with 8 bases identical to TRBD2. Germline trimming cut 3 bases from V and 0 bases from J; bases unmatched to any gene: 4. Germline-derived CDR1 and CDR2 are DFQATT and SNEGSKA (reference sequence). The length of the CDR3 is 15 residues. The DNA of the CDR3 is TGCAGTGCTAGGGACGGGGGGGACTCCTACAATGAGCAGTTCTTC. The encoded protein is CSARDGGDSYNEQFF.

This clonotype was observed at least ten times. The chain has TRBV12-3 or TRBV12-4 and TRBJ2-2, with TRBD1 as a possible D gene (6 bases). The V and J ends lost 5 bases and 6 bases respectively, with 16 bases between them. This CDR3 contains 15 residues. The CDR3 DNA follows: TGTGCCAGCAGTCCGTATTTGGGGGCCGCCGGGGAGCTGTTTTTT. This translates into CASSPYLGAAGELFF.

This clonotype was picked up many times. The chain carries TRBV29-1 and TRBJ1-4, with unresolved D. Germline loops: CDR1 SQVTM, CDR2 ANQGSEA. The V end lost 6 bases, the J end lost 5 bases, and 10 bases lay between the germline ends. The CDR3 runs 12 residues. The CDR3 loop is CSVSSWNEKLFF. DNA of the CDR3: TGCAGCGTAAGTTCCTGGAATGAAAAACTGTTTTTT.

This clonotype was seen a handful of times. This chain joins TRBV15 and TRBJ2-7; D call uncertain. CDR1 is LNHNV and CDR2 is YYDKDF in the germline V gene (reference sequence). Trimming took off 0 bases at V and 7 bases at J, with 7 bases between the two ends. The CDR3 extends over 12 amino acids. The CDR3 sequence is CATSRDVGEQYF. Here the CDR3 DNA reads TGTGCCACCAGCAGAGATGTAGGGGAGCAGTACTTC.

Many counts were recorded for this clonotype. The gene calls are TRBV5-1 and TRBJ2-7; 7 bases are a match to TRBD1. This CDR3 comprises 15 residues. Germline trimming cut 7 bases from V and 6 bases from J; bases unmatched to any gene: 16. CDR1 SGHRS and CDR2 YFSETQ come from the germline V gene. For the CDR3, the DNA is TGCGCCAGCTCGAAGATGGGACAGACGGCACTCGAGCAGTACTTC. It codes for CASSKMGQTALEQYF.

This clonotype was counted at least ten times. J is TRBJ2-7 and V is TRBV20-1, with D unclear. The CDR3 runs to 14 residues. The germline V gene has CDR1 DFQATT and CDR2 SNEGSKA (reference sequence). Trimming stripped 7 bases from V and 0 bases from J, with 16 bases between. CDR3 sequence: CSVRSGGDSYEQYF. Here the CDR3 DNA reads TGCAGTGTAAGGTCCGGTGGTGACTCCTACGAGCAGTACTTC.

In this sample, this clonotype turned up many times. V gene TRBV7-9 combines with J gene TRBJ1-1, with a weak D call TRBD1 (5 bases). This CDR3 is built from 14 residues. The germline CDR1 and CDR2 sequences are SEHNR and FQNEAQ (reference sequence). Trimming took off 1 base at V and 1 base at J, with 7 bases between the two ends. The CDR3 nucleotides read TGTGCCAGCAGCTTAGAGGGGCAGAACACTGAAGCTTTCTTT. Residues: CASSLEGQNTEAFF.

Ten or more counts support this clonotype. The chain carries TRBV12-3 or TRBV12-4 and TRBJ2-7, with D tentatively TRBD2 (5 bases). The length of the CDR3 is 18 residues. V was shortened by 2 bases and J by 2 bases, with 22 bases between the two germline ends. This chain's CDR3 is CASSLSLRGLHITYEQYF. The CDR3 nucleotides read TGTGCCAGCAGTTTAAGTTTGCGCGGGCTACACATCACCTACGAGCAGTACTTC.

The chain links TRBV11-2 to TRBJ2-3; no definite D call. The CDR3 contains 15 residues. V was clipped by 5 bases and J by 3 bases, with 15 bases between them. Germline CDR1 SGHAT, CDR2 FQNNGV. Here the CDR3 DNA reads TGTGCCAGCAGCCAACGGACCAAAAGAACAGATACGCAGTATTTT. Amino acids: CASSQRTKRTDTQYF.

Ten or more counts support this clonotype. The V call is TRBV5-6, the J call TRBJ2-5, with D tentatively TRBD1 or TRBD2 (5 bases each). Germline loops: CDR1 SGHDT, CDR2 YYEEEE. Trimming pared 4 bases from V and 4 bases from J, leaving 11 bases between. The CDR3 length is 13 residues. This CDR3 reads CASSRRGGETQYF. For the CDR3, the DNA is TGTGCCAGCAGCCGGCGTGGGGGAGAGACCCAGTACTTC.